This T cell receptor (beta chain) was identified in a study of control samples from healthy donors and cancer patients. The CDR3 sequence is 15 residues long. Trimming left V 0 bases short and J 0 bases short, with 7 bases between. CDR1 and CDR2 (germline): MNHEY, SVGEGT. Assay used: immunoSEQ multiplex PCR; TCRdb lists only in-frame clones, some missing. The top ten hold 1.1% to 1.5% of the sample, which has fewer than 200,000 clones, more than 80% seen once. The V gene is TRBV6-2 or TRBV6-3, the J gene TRBJ2-3, with D perhaps TRBD1 or TRBD2 (5 bases each). What was sequenced was blood. The sequence was obtained from a man aged 25 to 45 in good health. In DNA form, the CDR3 reads TGTGCCAGCAGTTACTCTGGGGGTAGCACAGATACGCAGTATTTT. Translation gives CASSYSGGSTDTQYF.